This TCR beta chain was captured by sequencing in a study of blood T cell repertoires in COVID-19. The CDR3 has 13 residues. Unmatched junction bases numbered 9, after V lost 8 bases and J lost 8 bases. Data came from immunoSEQ multiplex PCR; TCRdb stores just in-frame clones and leaves some out. The table lists some 150,000 clones, 84% of them singletons. Sequencing was performed on peripheral blood. The source of this sequence is a human donor in a cohort sampled during active COVID-19. V is TRBV12-3 or TRBV12-4 and J is TRBJ1-5; 7 bases align to TRBD1. In DNA form, the CDR3 reads TGTGCCAGCGTAAGACAGGGCTTAGAGCCCCAGCATTTT. Its translation: CASVRQGLEPQHF.